The clone carrying this T cell receptor (beta chain) has at least ten counts. Its cognate antigen is unknown. TCR beta CDR3 sequences were amplified from RNA transcripts. The study used the HTBI primer set for a first-round RT-PCR of the TCR CDR3. Each CDR3 protein gets one entry after TCRdb re-called the multiplex PCR reads with MiXCR. This sample has about half a million distinct CDR3 sequences, with roughly a quarter found just once. The data stem from a study of T cells in Graves' hyperthyroidism and ophthalmopathy. Germline assignment: CDR1 MNHNS and CDR2 SASEGT. This CDR3 has 14 residues. V dropped 5 bases and J dropped 4 bases, with 14 bases sitting between them. General observations from the study: Most clonotypes expanded in thyroid above 0.001 were likewise present in blood.

The receptor was isolated from a woman in her thirties with Graves' ophthalmopathy. The sequenced sample was blood. The chain couples TRBV6-1 to TRBJ2-5; D is possibly TRBD2 (6 bases). The CDR3 is CASSRGLLRETQYF. The CDR3 bases are TGTGCCAGCAGTCGGGGACTTCTAAGAGAGACCCAGTACTTC.